These T cell receptor beta chains were read from a single sample in a study of early T cells in non-severe SARS-CoV-2 infection. TCRdb reprocessed the 5' RACE reads with MiXCR, giving one entry per CDR3 protein. This sample has 95,000 to 150,000 distinct CDR3 sequences, with 14% to 15% found just once. Source material: whole blood. Receptors originate from an adult who was a healthcare worker with PCR-confirmed SARS-CoV-2 infection or an uninfected control (not recorded which). The CDR3 runs from the conserved cysteine through the conserved F or W. D genes are given only for firm matches. A clone size is listed for some rows: how often the clone was seen (once, few, many), or a class if it is expanded.

J | size | D | V | DNA | CDR3
TRBJ2-1 | NA | TRBD1 | TRBV5-1 | TGCGCCAGCAGCCTCCGGGACAGAGAGGTCAATGAGCAGTTCTTC | CASSLRDREVNEQFF
TRBJ2-7 | many | TRBD2 | TRBV4-1 | TGCGCCAGCAGCCGCGGACTAGCGGGGGGGTACGAGCAGTACTTC | CASSRGLAGGYEQYF
TRBJ2-1 | few | TRBD2 | TRBV29-1 | TGCAGCGTTGAAAGGTCTAGCGGGGGCCCTGAGCAGTTCTTC | CSVERSSGGPEQFF
TRBJ2-1 | few | TRBD2 | TRBV29-1 | TGCAGCGTTGAGCGGGGGGGCAGGAATGAGCAGTTCTTC | CSVERGGRNEQFF
TRBJ2-1 | NA | TRBD1 | TRBV15 | TGTGCCACCAGCACCTCCGGGACAGGGAGCAATGAGCAGTTCTTC | CATSTSGTGSNEQFF
TRBJ1-4 | few | TRBD1 | TRBV11-2 | TGTGCCAGCAGCTCAACCAGGGGAGGGGGCTATGAAAAACTGTTTTTT | CASSSTRGGGYEKLFF
TRBJ2-3 | NA | NA | TRBV9 | TGTGCCAGCAGCGTTGACTCGGCCACAGATACGCAGTATTTT | CASSVDSATDTQYF
TRBJ2-3 | few | TRBD2 | TRBV2 | TGTGCCAGCAGTGAGAGCGGGGGGGGCACAGATACGCAGTATTTT | CASSESGGGTDTQYF
TRBJ1-2 | NA | NA | TRBV19 | TGTGCCAGTAGTTCGGGTGACGCCCATAACTATGGCTACACCTTC | CASSSGDAHNYGYTF
TRBJ1-1 | few | NA | TRBV5-4 | TGTGCCAGCAGCTTTCAAAATTTGAACACTGAAGCTTTCTTT | CASSFQNLNTEAFF
TRBJ2-5 | once | TRBD2 | TRBV12-3/TRBV12-4 | TGTGCCAGCGGGAGGGGAGAGACCCAGTACTTC | CASGRGETQYF
TRBJ2-2 | NA | NA | TRBV3-1 | TGTGCCAGCAGCGGCCGTGCGAACACCGGGGAGCTGTTTTTT | CASSGRANTGELFF
TRBJ1-2 | NA | NA | TRBV7-9 | TGTGCCAGCAGCTTAGCGGCAGCCACCAGCCCACTATGGTACACCTTC | CASSLAAATSPLWYTF
TRBJ1-4 | NA | NA | TRBV7-6 | TGTGCCAGCAGCTTACGGATGGATGAAAAACTGTTTTTT | CASSLRMDEKLFF
TRBJ1-1 | NA | TRBD1 | TRBV7-8 | TGTGCCAGCAGCTTAGATCGACAGGGGACCACTGAAGCTTTCTTT | CASSLDRQGTTEAFF
TRBJ1-2 | NA | NA | TRBV30 | TGTGCCTGTCCCCAGACAGCCCAAAGTTTTAACTATGGCTACACCTTC | CACPQTAQSFNYGYTF
TRBJ2-7 | many | TRBD1 | TRBV29-1 | TGCAGCGTTATCGACAGGGGGCGGTACGAGCAGTACTTC | CSVIDRGRYEQYF
TRBJ1-2 | NA | TRBD1 | TRBV29-1 | TGCAGCGTTGAAACTCTTCGGGACAGGGATAATGGCTACACCTTC | CSVETLRDRDNGYTF
TRBJ2-7 | few | NA | TRBV5-8 | TGTGCCAGCAGCTTGGGGACCAACTACGAGCAGTACTTC | CASSLGTNYEQYF
TRBJ2-1 | few | NA | TRBV5-5 | TGTGCCAGCAGCTTGGCCCTATCTGGCGGTTCCTACAATGAGCAGTTCTTC | CASSLALSGGSYNEQFF
TRBJ2-3 | NA | TRBD2 | TRBV4-1 | TGCGCCAGCGGTCATAGCGGGGGCACAGATACGCAGTATTTT | CASGHSGGTDTQYF
TRBJ2-1 | NA | NA | TRBV20-1 | TGCAGTGCTCAGCCCTTAAGGCTCCCTGGCAATGAGCAGTTCTTC | CSAQPLRLPGNEQFF
TRBJ1-1 | few | NA | TRBV12-3/TRBV12-4 | TGTGCCAGCAGTTTAGAAGACGGGGGCACTGAAGCTTTCTTT | CASSLEDGGTEAFF
TRBJ1-5 | NA | NA | TRBV12-3/TRBV12-4 | TGTGCCAGCCTCTCAGCCCAGCATTTT | CASLSAQHF
TRBJ1-1 | few | NA | TRBV12-3/TRBV12-4 | TGTGCCAGCAGCTACAGGGATCCGAACACTGAAGCTTTCTTT | CASSYRDPNTEAFF
TRBJ1-6 | many | TRBD1 | TRBV6-6 | TGTGCCAGCAGTACCGGGACAGGGTATTCACCCCTCCACTTT | CASSTGTGYSPLHF
TRBJ2-1 | NA | NA | TRBV29-1 | TGCAGCGTTAGTGGAGGGTTCGCCTACAATGAGCAGTTCTTC | CSVSGGFAYNEQFF
TRBJ1-3 | NA | NA | TRBV25-1 | TGTGCCAGCAGTGCATGGATCGGAGACACCATATATTTT | CASSAWIGDTIYF
TRBJ1-5 | NA | NA | TRBV6-6 | TGTGCCAGCAGTTACTCCCCGGGGGTGGTGAGCAATCAGCCCCAGCATTTT | CASSYSPGVVSNQPQHF
TRBJ1-1 | NA | NA | TRBV7-9 | TGTGCCAGCACCCAGCGAGCTGAAGCTTTCTTT | CASTQRAEAFF
TRBJ1-2 | NA | NA | TRBV25-1 | TGTGCCAGCAGTGAATATGGACGGGCAGGGGTAGACTATGGCTACACCTTC | CASSEYGRAGVDYGYTF
TRBJ2-3 | few | NA | TRBV6-1 | TGTGCCAGCAGTGATTGGGGTCTCCTCACAGATACGCAGTATTTT | CASSDWGLLTDTQYF
TRBJ1-2 | NA | NA | TRBV20-1 | TGCAGTGCTCCGCAGGGAGGGCCCGGCTACACCTTC | CSAPQGGPGYTF
TRBJ1-4 | many | TRBD1 | TRBV7-9 | TGTGCCAGCAGCCCGGGACAGTCTAATGAAAAACTGTTTTTT | CASSPGQSNEKLFF
TRBJ1-1 | NA | NA | TRBV29-1 | TGCAGCGTTGAAATGGTTACTGAAGCTTTCTTT | CSVEMVTEAFF
TRBJ2-6 | few | NA | TRBV20-1 | TGCAGTGCTACCACTCCTGGGGCCAACGTCCTGACTTTC | CSATTPGANVLTF
TRBJ2-3 | few | NA | TRBV5-1 | TGCGCCAGCAGCTCGTTGGTGGAAGATACGCAGTATTTT | CASSSLVEDTQYF
TRBJ1-5 | NA | NA | TRBV4-1 | TGCGCCAGCAGCCAAGCCCTGCAGGGGCGCGAGCAGCCCCAGCATTTT | CASSQALQGREQPQHF
TRBJ1-4 | NA | TRBD1 | TRBV20-1 | TGCAGTGCGAGCACAGGGGGAAGTGAAAAACTGTTTTTT | CSASTGGSEKLFF
TRBJ2-3 | few | TRBD1 | TRBV2 | TGTGCCAGCTCGCCGGACAGGGGCGCAGATACGCAGTATTTT | CASSPDRGADTQYF
TRBJ2-2 | few | NA | TRBV6-2/TRBV6-3 | TGTGCCAGCAGTTACTTAAAGACCGGGGAGCTGTTTTTT | CASSYLKTGELFF